This TCR beta chain was retrieved from a study of graft-versus-host responses after intestinal transplantation. Whole-study context: The transplants performed in recipients were multivisceral, liver-intestinal, or isolated intestinal. Every recipient had anti-thymocyte globulin induction and around three years of tacrolimus plus steroids. The study, taken as a whole, reports: Within the allografts of patients who had graft-donor T cell macrochimerism, graft-versus-host to host-versus-graft clonal ratios were high. An association linked early post-transplant HvG declines with peak circulating GvH clone levels.

The CDR3 extends over 12 amino acids. Per the germline V gene, CDR1 is SEHNR and CDR2 is FQNEAQ (reference sequence). Comments on this clone: Its specificity is unknown. The junction departs from the called germline gene at one end, perhaps through a read error.

Clones were sequenced by immunoSEQ multiplex PCR, and TCRdb holds only the in-frame ones, with some missing. This table holds 90,000 to 120,000 clones, roughly 87% found once. The chain has TRBV7-9 and TRBJ2-1; D possibly corresponds to TRBD1 (6 bases). The source material was unstimulated CD4+ T cells sorted from spleen or lymph node cells, sampled before intestinal transplant. This receptor was identified in a human donor who received an intestinal transplant. CDR3 amino acids: CAGSSQGFEQFF. The CDR3 DNA sequence: TGTGCCGGCAGCTCCCAGGGGTTTGAGCAGTTCTTC.